The rows below give T cell receptor beta chains drawn from one sample of a study of control samples from healthy donors and cancer patients. The assay was immunoSEQ multiplex PCR, and TCRdb's table has in-frame clones only and misses some. The sample has around 82,000 clones, about 90% seen once. The sample taken for sequencing was blood. The receptors originated from a man over 45 in good health. CDR3s include the opening cysteine and the closing phenylalanine or tryptophan. The D gene is left open where the match is weak. Some rows have no size entry. The others give once, few or many, or a class for an expanded clone.

d_gene	v_gene	j_gene	abundance	CDR3aa	CDR3nt
TRBD2	TRBV10-3	TRBJ2-2	-	CAIRGTSGGNTGELFF	TGTGCCATCAGGGGGACTAGCGGGGGGAACACCGGGGAGCTGTTTTTT
TRBD1	TRBV5-6	TRBJ1-5	-	CASSYKGTGNNQPQHF	TGTGCCAGCAGCTACAAAGGGACAGGGAACAATCAGCCCCAGCATTTT
-	TRBV7-2	TRBJ2-1	-	CASSWGTSYNEQFF	TGTGCCAGCAGCTGGGGCACGTCCTACAATGAGCAGTTCTTC
TRBD2	TRBV10-3	TRBJ2-2	-	CAISAGGFTGELFF	TGTGCCATCAGTGCGGGAGGGTTCACCGGGGAGCTGTTTTTT
-	TRBV11-3	TRBJ2-6	-	CASSLNSGANVLTF	TGTGCCAGCAGCTTGAACTCTGGGGCCAACGTCCTGACTTTC
-	TRBV4-3	TRBJ1-2	-	CASSQDRGDPYGYTF	TGCGCCAGCAGCCAAGATAGAGGGGACCCCTATGGCTACACCTTC
TRBD2	TRBV4-3	TRBJ2-7	-	CASSLKLASGYEQYF	TGCGCCAGCAGCCTCAAACTAGCGTCTGGCTACGAGCAGTACTTC
TRBD1	TRBV19	TRBJ1-4	-	CASTGTGNNEKLFF	TGTGCCAGTACCGGGACAGGGAATAATGAAAAACTGTTTTTT
-	TRBV7-9	TRBJ2-5	-	CASSLVLGGRETQYF	TGTGCCAGCAGCTTAGTACTAGGAGGTCGGGAGACCCAGTACTTC
-	TRBV9	TRBJ2-2	-	CASSVTVWNTGELFF	TGTGCCAGCAGCGTGACGGTCTGGAACACCGGGGAGCTGTTTTTT
-	TRBV9	TRBJ2-1	once	CASSVEGMRDEQFF	TGTGCCAGCAGCGTAGAAGGGATGAGGGATGAGCAGTTCTTC
TRBD1	TRBV9	TRBJ1-2	once	CASSATGSDGYTF	TGTGCCAGCAGCGCGACAGGGTCGGATGGCTACACCTTC
TRBD2	TRBV6-2/TRBV6-3	TRBJ2-3	-	CASSPFGLAGYTDTQYF	TGTGCCAGCAGTCCCTTCGGACTAGCGGGCTACACAGATACGCAGTATTTT
TRBD2	TRBV24-1	TRBJ2-3	few	CATSDWTSGTDTQYF	TGTGCCACCAGTGATTGGACTAGCGGCACAGATACGCAGTATTTT
-	TRBV18	TRBJ1-3	-	CASSPFRADSGNTIYF	TGTGCCAGCTCACCATTTCGGGCCGACTCTGGAAACACCATATATTTT
-	TRBV7-2	TRBJ1-1	-	CASSLSKDRRWNTEAFF	TGTGCCAGCAGCTTATCGAAAGACAGAAGGTGGAACACTGAAGCTTTCTTT
-	TRBV7-2	TRBJ1-1	-	CASSLNSGATNTEAFF	TGTGCCAGCAGCTTAAATTCGGGGGCTACGAACACTGAAGCTTTCTTT
TRBD2	TRBV5-1	TRBJ2-2	-	CASSPGLASTGELFF	TGCGCCAGCAGCCCCGGACTAGCGAGCACCGGGGAGCTGTTTTTT